This is a list of T cell receptor beta chains from one sample in a study of blood T cells in healthy people across ages. TCRdb used MiXCR to reprocess the 5' RACE reads, holding one entry per CDR3 protein. This sample has around 900,000 distinct CDR3 sequences, with 25% to 35% found just once. Material: blood. The receptors here all came from a woman of 80 years or more in good health. CDR3s include the opening cysteine and the closing phenylalanine or tryptophan. D genes are given only for firm matches. A clone size is listed for some rows: how often the clone was seen (once, few, many), or a class if it is expanded.

clone_size d_call j_call v_call cdr3_aa cdr3_nt
many NA TRBJ2-7 TRBV19 CASGQNLGQYF TGTGCCAGCGGACAGAACCTTGGGCAGTACTTC
many NA TRBJ2-7 TRBV29-1 CSVNGADSQYEQYF TGCAGCGTTAACGGGGCGGATAGTCAGTACGAGCAGTACTTC
NA NA TRBJ2-7 TRBV20-1 CSASSQGSYEQYF TGCAGTGCTAGCAGTCAAGGGTCCTACGAGCAGTACTTC
many TRBD1 TRBJ2-3 TRBV20-1 CSARETPQGPGGQYF TGCAGTGCTAGAGAAACACCACAGGGGCCTGGTGGGCAGTATTTT
few TRBD2 TRBJ2-1 TRBV19 CASSRGLAGDEQFF TGTGCCAGTAGCCGGGGACTAGCGGGGGATGAGCAGTTCTTC
NA TRBD1 TRBJ2-2 TRBV10-3 CAISEWTGNTGELFF TGTGCCATCAGTGAGTGGACAGGGAACACCGGGGAGCTGTTTTTT
few NA TRBJ2-2 TRBV11-3 CASSAQGCGELFF TGTGCCAGCAGCGCGCAGGGATGCGGGGAGCTGTTTTTT
NA NA TRBJ1-2 TRBV12-3/TRBV12-4 CASSRSGEDDYTF TGTGCCAGCAGCCGGAGCGGGGAGGACGACTACACCTTC
few NA TRBJ1-5 TRBV3-1 CASSHGSTGRMPQHF TGTGCCAGCAGCCATGGCTCGACAGGCCGGATGCCCCAGCATTTT
NA NA TRBJ2-3 TRBV12-3/TRBV12-4 CASTQTSIVPPDTQYF TGTGCCAGCACCCAGACATCGATAGTGCCACCAGATACGCAGTATTTT
NA NA TRBJ2-7 TRBV28 CASSFSFYEQYF TGTGCCAGCAGTTTCAGTTTCTACGAGCAGTACTTC
many TRBD1 TRBJ1-6 TRBV20-1 CSARVGQGVSPLHF TGCAGTGCTAGAGTGGGACAGGGGGTATCACCCCTCCACTTT
few TRBD1 TRBJ2-7 TRBV18 CASSPDRLGEQYF TGTGCCAGCTCGCCGGACAGGTTGGGCGAGCAGTACTTC
NA TRBD2 TRBJ2-2 TRBV29-1 CSVIFGLAGGFGELFF TGCAGCGTTATATTTGGACTAGCGGGGGGGTTCGGGGAGCTGTTTTTT
many NA TRBJ2-5 TRBV15 CATSRDPGPETQYF TGTGCCACCAGCAGAGATCCGGGACCAGAGACCCAGTACTTC
NA TRBD2 TRBJ2-2 TRBV12-3/TRBV12-4 CASSSMGLAGYTGELFF TGTGCCAGCAGTTCGATGGGACTAGCGGGGTACACCGGGGAGCTGTTTTTT
many TRBD2 TRBJ2-5 TRBV7-2 CASSSGLARETQYF TGTGCCAGCAGCTCCGGACTAGCGAGGGAGACCCAGTACTTC
NA NA TRBJ1-1 TRBV5-8 CASSLRGATEAFF TGTGCCAGCAGCTTGCGAGGGGCCACTGAAGCTTTCTTT
many NA TRBJ2-7 TRBV10-3 CATGLAYEQYF TGTGCCACCGGACTGGCCTACGAGCAGTACTTC
NA NA TRBJ2-7 TRBV20-1 CSANRRGLLYEQYF TGCAGTGCCAACCGAAGGGGACTGCTCTACGAGCAGTACTTC
few TRBD2 TRBJ2-7 TRBV6-5 CASGIAGGYEQYF TGTGCCAGCGGAATAGCGGGGGGCTACGAGCAGTACTTC
few NA TRBJ2-3 TRBV6-2/TRBV6-3 CASGSRGPPDTQYF TGTGCCAGCGGTTCCCGCGGACCTCCAGATACGCAGTATTTT
many TRBD1 TRBJ2-7 TRBV2 CASSVTPGQGYEQYF TGTGCCAGCAGCGTCACTCCGGGACAGGGCTACGAGCAGTACTTC
NA NA TRBJ2-7 TRBV12-3/TRBV12-4 CASRKKGRAVYNEQYF TGTGCCAGCAGAAAAAAGGGTCGGGCGGTTTACAATGAGCAGTACTTC
few TRBD2 TRBJ2-3 TRBV7-4 CASSSTLRGGPPDTQYF TGTGCCAGCAGCTCCACCCTCCGGGGGGGCCCCCCAGATACGCAGTATTTT
NA NA TRBJ2-2 TRBV3-1 CASSQGLGDTGERFF TGTGCCAGCAGCCAAGGGCTAGGAGACACCGGGGAGCGGTTTTTT
NA TRBD1 TRBJ2-3 TRBV18 CASSTLGQGATDTQYF TGTGCCAGCTCAACCTTGGGACAGGGGGCCACAGATACGCAGTATTTT
few TRBD1 TRBJ2-2 TRBV2 CASKGAHVVGELFF TGTGCCAGCAAGGGGGCGCACGTTGTCGGGGAGCTGTTTTTT
many NA TRBJ2-7 TRBV27 CASSLTIGGEQYF TGTGCCAGCAGTTTGACTATAGGAGGCGAGCAGTACTTC
many NA TRBJ2-5 TRBV28 CASTPLASGRNQETQYF TGTGCCAGCACCCCCCTCGCCAGCGGAAGGAACCAAGAGACCCAGTACTTC
once NA TRBJ1-6 TRBV6-1 CASSEWIDSYNSPLHF TGTGCCAGCAGTGAATGGATTGACAGTTATAATTCACCCCTCCACTTT
few NA TRBJ2-2 TRBV20-1 CSATRNLGTGELFF TGCAGTGCTACCCGAAACCTCGGGACCGGGGAGCTGTTTTTT
many NA TRBJ2-7 TRBV12-3/TRBV12-4 CASRPNEGSYEQYF TGTGCCAGCAGGCCTAACGAGGGTTCCTACGAGCAGTACTTC
many NA TRBJ2-3 TRBV6-6 CASSYGQGGGGTQYF TGTGCCAGCAGTTACGGGCAGGGAGGCGGTGGTACGCAGTATTTT
NA TRBD1 TRBJ2-1 TRBV7-9 CASSMAGTGGNEQFF TGTGCCAGCAGCATGGCCGGGACAGGGGGCAATGAGCAGTTCTTC
few TRBD1 TRBJ1-1 TRBV5-1 CASIDRGISTEAFF TGCGCCAGCATTGACAGGGGAATAAGCACTGAAGCTTTCTTT
many NA TRBJ2-1 TRBV7-2 CASSSFLRDSGEQFF TGTGCCAGCAGCTCATTCCTCCGGGACTCTGGGGAGCAGTTCTTC
NA TRBD1 TRBJ1-1 TRBV29-1 CSVGTGGTEAFF TGCAGCGTGGGTACAGGGGGCACTGAAGCTTTCTTT
NA NA TRBJ1-1 TRBV5-4 CASSFGGEIRNTEAFF TGTGCCAGCAGCTTCGGGGGAGAAATAAGGAACACTGAAGCTTTCTTT
NA NA TRBJ1-1 TRBV27 CASSTLQDTEAFF TGTGCCAGCAGTACTCTACAGGACACTGAAGCTTTCTTT
NA NA TRBJ2-3 TRBV12-3/TRBV12-4 CASSLGEDMQYF TGTGCCAGCAGTCTGGGGGAAGATATGCAGTATTTT
NA TRBD1 TRBJ2-7 TRBV5-5 CASSLGPGGRYEQYF TGTGCCAGCAGCTTGGGACCAGGGGGACGTTACGAGCAGTACTTC
many NA TRBJ2-7 TRBV15 CATSRGYGGNNEQYF TGTGCCACCAGCAGGGGGTACGGGGGAAACAACGAGCAGTACTTC
many NA TRBJ1-2 TRBV4-3 CASSQETGAGANYGYTF TGCGCCAGCAGCCAAGAGACGGGGGCTGGAGCTAACTATGGCTACACCTTC
many NA TRBJ2-5 TRBV10-3 CAISEKETQYF TGTGCCATCAGTGAAAAAGAGACCCAGTACTTC
many NA TRBJ1-5 TRBV6-6 CASSYSGHSNQPQHF TGTGCCAGCAGTTACTCAGGGCATAGCAATCAGCCCCAGCATTTT
many TRBD1 TRBJ1-2 TRBV7-2 CASSLPDRADYGYTF TGTGCCAGCAGCTTACCTGACAGGGCGGACTATGGCTACACCTTC
few NA TRBJ2-2 TRBV15 CATSPPSGGATGELFF TGTGCCACCAGTCCACCCTCTGGGGGGGCTACCGGGGAGCTGTTTTTT
NA NA TRBJ2-3 TRBV28 CASSAPLGDTQYF TGTGCCAGCAGTGCTCCTCTGGGAGATACGCAGTATTTT
once NA TRBJ2-3 TRBV20-1 CSARDRLVGADTQYF TGCAGTGCTAGAGATCGACTAGTTGGGGCAGATACGCAGTATTTT
NA TRBD1 TRBJ1-3 TRBV4-2 CASSQDRGAGNTIYF TGTGCCAGCAGCCAGGACAGGGGAGCTGGAAACACCATATATTTT
NA TRBD2 TRBJ2-1 TRBV7-2 CASSLETSGRWFF TGTGCCAGCAGCTTAGAAACTAGCGGGAGATGGTTCTTC
few NA TRBJ1-2 TRBV15 CATSRVRGTYTF TGTGCCACCAGCAGAGTGCGGGGGACCTACACCTTC
many TRBD2 TRBJ2-5 TRBV20-1 CSARDPPGGPSMETQYF TGCAGTGCTAGAGACCCTCCGGGGGGGCCTTCAATGGAGACCCAGTACTTC